This is a list of T cell receptor beta chains from one sample in a study of T cell responses to AZD1222 COVID-19 vaccine. Data came from immunoSEQ multiplex PCR; TCRdb stores just in-frame clones and leaves some out. Of 30,000 to 35,000 clones in the sample, 70% to 90% are singletons; the top ten hold about 15%. This specimen consisted of peripheral blood, obtained 28 days after the second AZD1222 dose. All receptors derive from an adult who received the AZD1222 COVID-19 vaccine. The CDR3 runs from the conserved cysteine through the conserved F or W. The D gene is left open where the match is weak. Size is stated for part of the rows, as once, few or many counts, or as a class when the clone is expanded.

V gene: TRBV19
D gene: TRBD1
J gene: TRBJ2-5
clone size: -
CDR3 protein: CASSTGTGAETQYF
CDR3 DNA: TGTGCCAGTAGCACCGGGACAGGGGCAGAGACCCAGTACTTC

V gene: TRBV24-1
D gene: -
J gene: TRBJ2-2
clone size: -
CDR3 protein: CATSWTNTGELFF
CDR3 DNA: TGTGCCACCAGTTGGACGAACACCGGGGAGCTGTTTTTT

V gene: TRBV6-2/TRBV6-3
D gene: -
J gene: TRBJ2-5
clone size: -
CDR3 protein: CASSYGASGETQYF
CDR3 DNA: TGTGCCAGCAGTTACGGGGCATCAGGGGAGACCCAGTACTTC

V gene: TRBV7-3
D gene: -
J gene: TRBJ2-2
clone size: once
CDR3 protein: CASSQQNTGELFF
CDR3 DNA: TGTGCCAGCAGCCAACAGAACACCGGGGAGCTGTTTTTT

V gene: TRBV18
D gene: -
J gene: TRBJ2-7
clone size: -
CDR3 protein: CASSPPGQSYEQYF
CDR3 DNA: TGTGCCAGCTCACCACCGGGACAAAGCTACGAGCAGTACTTC

V gene: TRBV5-1
D gene: -
J gene: TRBJ1-2
clone size: -
CDR3 protein: CASSLEEELGYGYTF
CDR3 DNA: TGCGCCAGCAGCTTGGAGGAGGAGCTTGGCTATGGCTACACCTTC

V gene: TRBV5-4
D gene: TRBD1
J gene: TRBJ1-4
clone size: -
CDR3 protein: CASSGRTGANEKLFF
CDR3 DNA: TGTGCCAGCAGCGGGAGGACAGGGGCAAATGAAAAACTGTTTTTT

V gene: TRBV7-2
D gene: TRBD1
J gene: TRBJ2-5
clone size: -
CDR3 protein: CASSSPSGQGETQYF
CDR3 DNA: TGTGCCAGCAGCTCACCCTCGGGACAGGGGGAGACCCAGTACTTC

V gene: TRBV19
D gene: -
J gene: TRBJ2-3
clone size: -
CDR3 protein: CASSMIPRGYGTDTQYF
CDR3 DNA: TGTGCCAGTAGTATGATCCCCCGGGGGTATGGCACAGATACGCAGTATTTT

V gene: TRBV9
D gene: -
J gene: TRBJ2-2
clone size: -
CDR3 protein: CASSHSVEPPLTRGGELFF
CDR3 DNA: TGTGCCAGCAGTCACAGCGTAGAACCCCCCCTTACAAGGGGCGGGGAGCTGTTTTTT

V gene: TRBV25-1
D gene: -
J gene: TRBJ2-1
clone size: -
CDR3 protein: CASSDPGDYNEQFF
CDR3 DNA: TGTGCCAGCAGTGATCCGGGCGATTACAATGAGCAGTTCTTC

V gene: TRBV11-3
D gene: -
J gene: TRBJ1-4
clone size: -
CDR3 protein: CARVGPRQHEKLFF
CDR3 DNA: TGTGCCCGCGTAGGCCCTCGGCAGCATGAAAAACTGTTTTTT

V gene: TRBV5-6
D gene: TRBD2
J gene: TRBJ2-1
clone size: -
CDR3 protein: CASSWGLAGGDSYNEQFF
CDR3 DNA: TGTGCCAGCAGCTGGGGACTAGCGGGGGGAGACTCCTACAATGAGCAGTTCTTC

V gene: TRBV19
D gene: -
J gene: TRBJ2-5
clone size: -
CDR3 protein: CASSAFVRAAGETQYF
CDR3 DNA: TGTGCCAGTAGTGCTTTTGTCAGGGCAGCGGGTGAGACCCAGTACTTC

V gene: TRBV29-1
D gene: -
J gene: TRBJ1-4
clone size: once
CDR3 protein: CSASVSSREKLFF
CDR3 DNA: TGCAGCGCTTCGGTGAGCAGTCGGGAAAAACTGTTTTTT

V gene: TRBV5-4
D gene: -
J gene: TRBJ2-1
clone size: -
CDR3 protein: CASSLAVTSSYNEQFF
CDR3 DNA: TGTGCCAGCAGCTTGGCCGTCACGAGCTCCTACAATGAGCAGTTCTTC

V gene: TRBV18
D gene: -
J gene: TRBJ2-2
clone size: -
CDR3 protein: CASSPRGAGELFF
CDR3 DNA: TGTGCCAGCTCACCACGGGGAGCCGGGGAGCTGTTTTTT

V gene: TRBV2
D gene: -
J gene: TRBJ1-5
clone size: -
CDR3 protein: CASSERWVSEGQHF
CDR3 DNA: TGTGCCAGCAGTGAACGGTGGGTTTCTGAGGGCCAGCATTTT

V gene: TRBV5-4
D gene: -
J gene: TRBJ1-1
clone size: -
CDR3 protein: CASSTRGGGFEAFF
CDR3 DNA: TGTGCCAGCAGCACCAGAGGCGGAGGGTTTGAAGCTTTCTTT

V gene: TRBV6-5
D gene: -
J gene: TRBJ1-2
clone size: -
CDR3 protein: CASSYEGSANYGYTF
CDR3 DNA: TGTGCCAGCAGTTACGAGGGATCGGCTAACTATGGCTACACCTTC